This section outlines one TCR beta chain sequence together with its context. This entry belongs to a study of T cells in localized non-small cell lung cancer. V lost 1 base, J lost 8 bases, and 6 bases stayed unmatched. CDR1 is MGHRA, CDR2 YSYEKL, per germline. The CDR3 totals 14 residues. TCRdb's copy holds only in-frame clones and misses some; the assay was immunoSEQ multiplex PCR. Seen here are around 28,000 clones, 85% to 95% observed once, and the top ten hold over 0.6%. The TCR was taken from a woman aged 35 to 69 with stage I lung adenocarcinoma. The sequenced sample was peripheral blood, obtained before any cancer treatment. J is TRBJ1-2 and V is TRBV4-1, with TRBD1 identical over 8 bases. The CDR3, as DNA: TGCGCCAGCAGCCAAGCCGACAGGGGATCCGGCTACACCTTC. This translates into CASSQADRGSGYTF.